This entry concerns a single TCR beta chain. The antigen remains undetermined. This sample was taken from a study of cytomegalovirus exposure and HLA in healthy donors. In the PCR, 60 Vbeta and 13 Jbeta primers were used. Data came from immunoSEQ multiplex PCR; TCRdb stores just in-frame clones and leaves some out. This table has some 140,000 clones, under 85% appearing once. Study-level results: In a later analysis, TCR beta V- and J-gene trimming showed a link to a missense DCLRE1C variant. Per a prior analysis, the majority of TCR beta V segments were productive roughly 90% or roughly 30% of the time. Both high specificity and high sensitivity reportedly marked the classifier's diagnosis of cytomegalovirus status.

The sequence was collected from a man younger than 35 in good health and CMV-seronegative. Input material: PBMCs.

CDR3 sequence (DNA): TGCGCCAGCAGCCCCCCTTCGACAGGGGCGACCAGAGGCTACACCTTC. This sequence encodes CASSPPSTGATRGYTF. V is TRBV4-3 and J is TRBJ1-2; 8 bases align to TRBD1. The germline V gene has CDR1 LGHNA and CDR2 YSLEER. The CDR3 consists of 16 residues. V was pared by 4 bases and J by 8 bases, with 15 bases of the junction left unmatched.